The clone carrying this T cell receptor beta chain was detected a few times. The V gene lost 2 bases and the J gene lost 2 bases, with 11 bases spanning the gap. This CDR3 region has 14 residues. The germline CDR1 and CDR2 sequences are SGHDT and YYEEEE. The sample is drawn from a study of T-cell memory formation after mild COVID-19. One entry per CDR3 protein results from TCRdb running MiXCR on the 5' RACE reads. The sample lists about 210,000 distinct CDR3 sequences; around 30% were seen once. The sequence was obtained from an adult woman who had mild COVID-19 (a few samples of this study predate the infection). Cell type and time point are not known. Material: PBMCs or a T cell subset sorted from them (not recorded which). The chain has TRBV5-6 and TRBJ2-7; the D gene is possibly TRBD2 (6 bases). CDR3 bases: TGTGCCAGCAGCTTTCGCCAGCGGGCCTACGAGCAGTACTTC. Translated, it gives CASSFRQRAYEQYF.